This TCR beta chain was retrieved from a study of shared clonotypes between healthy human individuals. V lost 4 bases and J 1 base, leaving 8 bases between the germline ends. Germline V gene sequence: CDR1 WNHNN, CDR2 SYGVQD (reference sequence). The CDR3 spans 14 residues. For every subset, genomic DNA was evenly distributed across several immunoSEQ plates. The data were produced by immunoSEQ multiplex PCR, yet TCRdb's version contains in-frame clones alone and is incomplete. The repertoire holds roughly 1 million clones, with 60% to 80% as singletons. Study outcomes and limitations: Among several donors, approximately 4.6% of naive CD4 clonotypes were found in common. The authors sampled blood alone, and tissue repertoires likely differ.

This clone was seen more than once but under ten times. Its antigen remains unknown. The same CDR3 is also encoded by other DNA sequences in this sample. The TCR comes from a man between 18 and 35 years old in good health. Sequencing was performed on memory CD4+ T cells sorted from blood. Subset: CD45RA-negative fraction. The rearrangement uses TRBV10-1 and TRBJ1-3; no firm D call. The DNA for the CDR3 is TGCGCCAGCAGTGCGGGGAGTTCTGGAAACACCATATATTTT. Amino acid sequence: CASSAGSSGNTIYF.